The clone carrying this TCR beta chain has only one observation. The antigen is undetermined. Data came from immunoSEQ multiplex PCR; TCRdb stores just in-frame clones and leaves some out. The table includes 120,000 or so clones, around 89% detected once. This sample is drawn from a study of T cell responses to AZD1222 COVID-19 vaccine. Study results and limitations: After two AZD1222 doses, spike-specific TCR breadth and depth rose versus day 0.

V shed 5 bases and J shed 6 bases, with 11 bases lying between them. The V gene's germline CDR1 is LNHDA and CDR2 SQIVND (reference sequence). The CDR3 length is 12 residues. The sequence derives from an adult in good health. V is TRBV19 and J is TRBJ2-7; possibly TRBD2 for D (6 bases). The sequencing here drew on peripheral blood, taken on day 0 of AZD1222 vaccination. The CDR3 protein is CASSAGGFEQYF. The CDR3 nucleotides read TGTGCCAGTAGTGCTGGGGGGTTCGAGCAGTACTTC.